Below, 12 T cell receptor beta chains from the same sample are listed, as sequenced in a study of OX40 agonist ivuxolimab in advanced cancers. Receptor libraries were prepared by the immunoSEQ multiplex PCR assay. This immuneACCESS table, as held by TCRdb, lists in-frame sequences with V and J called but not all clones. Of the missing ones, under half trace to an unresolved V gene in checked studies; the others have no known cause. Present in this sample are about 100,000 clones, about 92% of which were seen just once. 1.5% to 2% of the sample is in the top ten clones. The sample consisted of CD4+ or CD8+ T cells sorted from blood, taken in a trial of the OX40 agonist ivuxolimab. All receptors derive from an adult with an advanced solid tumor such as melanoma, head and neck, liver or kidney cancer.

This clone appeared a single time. The CDR3 loop reads CASTQRVDTGELFF. CDR3 coding DNA: TGTGCCAGTACACAAAGGGTAGACACCGGGGAGCTGTTTTTT. V gene TRBV6-1 combines with J gene TRBJ2-2; D uncertain. Looked up from germline, CDR1 is MNHNS and CDR2 is SASEGT. Trimming shortened V by 9 bases and J by 3 bases, and 14 bases separated the two germline ends. The CDR3 length is 14 residues.

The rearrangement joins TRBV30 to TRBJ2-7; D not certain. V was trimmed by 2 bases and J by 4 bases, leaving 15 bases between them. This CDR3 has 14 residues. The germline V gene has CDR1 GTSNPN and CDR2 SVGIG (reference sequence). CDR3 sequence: CAWSPSGYKYEQYF. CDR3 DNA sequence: TGTGCCTGGAGTCCAAGTGGATATAAATACGAGCAGTACTTC.

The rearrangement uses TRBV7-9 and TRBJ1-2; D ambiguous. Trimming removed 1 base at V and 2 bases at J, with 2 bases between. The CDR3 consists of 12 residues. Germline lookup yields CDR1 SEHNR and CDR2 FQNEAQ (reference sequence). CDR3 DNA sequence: TGTGCCAGCAGCTTAGTGAACTATGGCTACACCTTC. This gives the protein CASSLVNYGYTF.

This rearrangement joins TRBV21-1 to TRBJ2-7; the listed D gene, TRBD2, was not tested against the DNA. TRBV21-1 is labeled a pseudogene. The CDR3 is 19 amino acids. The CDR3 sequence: CASSNGQSPGLAGSYEQYF. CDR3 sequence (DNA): TGTGCCAGCAGCAATGGACAGAGTCCGGGACTAGCGGGGTCCTACGAGCAGTACTTC.

The CDR3 nucleotides are TGTGCCAGCAGGACTAGCGGGGGGAGCACAGATACGCAGTATTTT. Its protein is CASRTSGGSTDTQYF. V usage is TRBV6-5 and J usage is TRBJ2-3; 13 nucleotides match TRBD2. The CDR3 runs 15 residues. Germline V gene lookup returns CDR1 MNHEY and CDR2 SVGAGI. Trimming cost V 6 bases and J 0 bases; bases outside gene matches: 0.

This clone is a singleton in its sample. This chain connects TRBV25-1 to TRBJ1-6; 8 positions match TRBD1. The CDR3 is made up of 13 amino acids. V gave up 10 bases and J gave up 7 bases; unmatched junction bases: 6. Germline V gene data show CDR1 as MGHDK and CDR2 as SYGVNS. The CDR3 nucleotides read TGTGCCACCCACAGGGGGGTGAATTCACCCCTCCACTTT. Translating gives CATHRGVNSPLHF.

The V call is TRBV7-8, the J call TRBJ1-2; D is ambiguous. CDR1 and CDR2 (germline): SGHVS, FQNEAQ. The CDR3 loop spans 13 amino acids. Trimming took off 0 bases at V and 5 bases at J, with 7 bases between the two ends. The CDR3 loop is CASSLASPYGYTF. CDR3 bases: TGTGCCAGCAGCTTAGCTAGTCCTTATGGCTACACCTTC. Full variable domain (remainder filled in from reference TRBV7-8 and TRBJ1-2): GAGVSQSPRYKVAKRGQDVALRCDPISGHVSLFWYQQALGQGPEFLTYFQNEAQLDKSGLPSDRFFAERPEGSVSTLKIQRTQQEDSAVYLCASSLASPYGYTFGSGTRLTVV.

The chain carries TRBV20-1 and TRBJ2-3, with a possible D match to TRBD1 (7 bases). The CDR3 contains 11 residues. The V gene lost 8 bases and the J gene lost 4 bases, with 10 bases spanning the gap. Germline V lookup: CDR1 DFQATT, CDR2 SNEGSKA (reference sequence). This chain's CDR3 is CSPGGPDTQYF. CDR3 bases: TGCAGTCCAGGGGGGCCAGATACGCAGTATTTT.

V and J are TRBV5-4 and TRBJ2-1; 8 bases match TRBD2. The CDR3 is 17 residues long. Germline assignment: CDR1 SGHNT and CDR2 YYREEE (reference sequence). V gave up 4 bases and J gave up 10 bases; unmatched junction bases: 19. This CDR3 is CASSDSSSGRQGPEQFF. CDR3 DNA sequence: TGTGCCAGCAGCGATTCGTCTAGCGGGCGTCAGGGCCCGGAGCAGTTCTTC.

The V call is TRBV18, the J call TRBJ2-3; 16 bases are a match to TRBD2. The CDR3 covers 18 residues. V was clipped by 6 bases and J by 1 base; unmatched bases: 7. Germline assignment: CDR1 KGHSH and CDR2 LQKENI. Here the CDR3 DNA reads TGTGCCAGCTCGACGGGACTAGCGGGAGGGCCGGGCACAGATACGCAGTATTTT. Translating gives CASSTGLAGGPGTDTQYF.

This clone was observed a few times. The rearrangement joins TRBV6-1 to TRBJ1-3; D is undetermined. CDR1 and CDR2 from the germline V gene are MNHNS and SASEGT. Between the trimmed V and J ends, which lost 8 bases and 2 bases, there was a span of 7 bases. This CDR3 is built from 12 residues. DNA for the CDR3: TGTGCCAGCCACTCGGCTGGAAACACCATATATTTT. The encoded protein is CASHSAGNTIYF.

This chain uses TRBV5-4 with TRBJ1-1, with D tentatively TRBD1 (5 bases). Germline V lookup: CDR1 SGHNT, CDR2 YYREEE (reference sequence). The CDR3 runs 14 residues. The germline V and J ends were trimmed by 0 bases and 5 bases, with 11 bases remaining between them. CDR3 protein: CASSLDRYSTEAFF. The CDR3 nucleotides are TGTGCCAGCAGCTTGGACAGGTACTCGACTGAAGCTTTCTTT.